These 29 T cell receptor beta chains came from one sample sequenced in a study of cytomegalovirus exposure and HLA in healthy donors. PCR amplification relied on 60 Vbeta primers (plus 13 Jbeta primers). The protocol was immunoSEQ multiplex PCR, while the TCRdb copy is restricted to in-frame clones and leaves out a portion. Here the sample spans fewer than 70,000 clones, approximately 70% being singletons. Sequencing was performed on PBMCs. Source of these receptors: a male donor in good health and CMV-seropositive.

As regards this clone: Distinct nucleotide sequences in the sample also encode this CDR3. V and J are TRBV5-1 and TRBJ1-2; TRBD1 aligns across 8 bases. The CDR3 length is 14 residues. Trimming removed 0 bases from V and 8 bases from J; junction bases left unmatched: 6. The germline V gene has CDR1 SGHRS and CDR2 YFSETQ. The CDR3 spells CASSLGQGAEGYTF. CDR3 bases: TGCGCCAGCAGCTTGGGGCAGGGGGCCGAGGGCTACACCTTC.

V is TRBV19 and J is TRBJ2-1, with D perhaps TRBD2 (6 bases). Germline V gene lookup returns CDR1 LNHDA and CDR2 SQIVND (reference sequence). The CDR3 extends over 15 amino acids. The V gene lost 7 bases and the J gene lost 5 bases, with 18 bases spanning the gap. Written as DNA, the CDR3 is TGTGCCAGTACCTCGGGTAGTAGCGGCGACAATGAGCAGTTCTTC. Amino acid sequence: CASTSGSSGDNEQFF. Based on the CDR3 plus reference TRBV19 and TRBJ2-1, the full variable domain is DGGITQSPKYLFRKEGQNVTLSCEQNLNHDAMYWYRQDPGQGLRLIYYSQIVNDFQKGDIAEGYSVSREKKESFPLTVTSAQKNPTAFYLCASTSGSSGDNEQFFGPGTRLTVL.

The chain combines TRBV6-6 with TRBJ2-7, with 8 nucleotides matching TRBD2. Per germline, CDR1 MNHNY and CDR2 SVGAGI (reference sequence). CDR3 size: 15 residues. After removal of 1 base from V and 2 bases from J, the junction contained 4 bases not matched to a gene. The CDR3 DNA is TGTGCCAGCAGTTACTGGGGTAGCGGGACCTACGAGCAGTACTTC. It specifies CASSYWGSGTYEQYF.

This clone is termed medium-sized (0.01 to 0.1%). The chain couples TRBV19 to TRBJ1-4; TRBD1 might be the D (6 bases). This CDR3 comprises 14 residues. CDR1 is LNHDA and CDR2 is SQIVND in the germline V gene (reference sequence). Trimming stripped 7 bases from V and 0 bases from J, with 9 bases between. The CDR3 DNA follows: TGTGCCAGTACCAACAGGGCAACTAATGAAAAACTGTTTTTT. Amino acids: CASTNRATNEKLFF.

About this clone: Other DNA sequences in the same sample also yield this CDR3. V and J are TRBV6-6 and TRBJ1-4; tentative D call: TRBD1 (6 bases). Trimming took 0 bases from V and 4 from J, leaving 9 bases between them. The CDR3 covers 15 residues. CDR1 is MNHNY, CDR2 SVGAGI, per germline (reference sequence). The CDR3 DNA reads as TGTGCCAGCAGTTACTCGACAGGCGTTAATGAAAAACTGTTTTTT. This sequence encodes CASSYSTGVNEKLFF.

This sequence joins TRBV30 and TRBJ2-7; weak D call: TRBD2 (5 bases). Trimming removed 0 bases at V and 4 bases at J, with 13 bases between. From germline, CDR1 is GTSNPN and CDR2 SVGIG (reference sequence). The CDR3 has 14 residues. This CDR3 is CAWSVVTGIYEQYF. CDR3 nucleotide sequence: TGTGCCTGGAGTGTTGTTACGGGGATATACGAGCAGTACTTC.

The chain couples TRBV7-2 to TRBJ2-4; D perhaps matches TRBD1 (6 bases). Germline lookup yields CDR1 SGHTA and CDR2 FQGNSA. V was clipped by 2 bases and J by 8 bases, with 10 bases between them. The CDR3 is made up of 13 amino acids. DNA of the CDR3: TGTGCCAGCAGCTTACAACAGGGATACATTCAGTACTTC. Its translation is CASSLQQGYIQYF.

This clone was seen only a few times. The rearrangement links TRBV19 to TRBJ1-1, with 9 bases lining up with TRBD1. The CDR3 length is 14 residues. Germline CDR1 reads LNHDA; CDR2 reads SQIVND (reference sequence). V trimming: 7 bases; J trimming: 2 bases; junction bases outside the gene matches: 5. CDR3 bases: TGTGCCAGTATCCGGGACAGGGTCAACACTGAAGCTTTCTTT. This codes for CASIRDRVNTEAFF.

The chain is built from TRBV11-2 and TRBJ2-7, with 8 bases matching TRBD2. Trimming removed 1 base from V and 2 bases from J; junction bases left unmatched: 4. CDR1 and CDR2 from the germline V gene are SGHAT and FQNNGV. This CDR3 contains 15 residues. The CDR3 is CASSLGSGSPYEQYF. CDR3 nucleotide sequence: TGTGCCAGCAGCTTAGGGAGCGGGAGCCCCTACGAGCAGTACTTC.

The chain employs TRBV6-1 and TRBJ2-3; no reliable D call. V lost 6 bases and J lost 2, with 12 bases in between. Germline V gene sequence: CDR1 MNHNS, CDR2 SASEGT. The CDR3 contains 14 residues. The CDR3 loop is CASSKQLATDTQYF. The CDR3 DNA is TGTGCCAGCAGCAAACAGCTTGCCACAGATACGCAGTATTTT.

The V call is TRBV2, the J call TRBJ1-3; no firm D call. The V gene lost 2 bases and the J gene lost 8 bases, with 7 bases spanning the gap. Germline loops: CDR1 SNHLY, CDR2 FYNNEI. The CDR3 extends over 12 amino acids. The CDR3 DNA sequence: TGTGCCAGCAGTGAATTCTGGCACACCATATATTTT. Its protein product is CASSEFWHTIYF. The full variable domain, in which reference TRBV2 and TRBJ1-3 provide the parts outside the CDR3, is EPEVTQTPSHQVTQMGQEVILRCVPISNHLYFYWYRQILGQKVEFLVSFYNNEISEKSEIFDDQFSVERPDGSNFTLKIRSTKLEDSAMYFCASSEFWHTIYFGEGSWLTVV.

The chain employs TRBV30 and TRBJ2-7, with 11 positions matching TRBD1. The CDR3 loop spans 12 amino acids. Germline V lookup: CDR1 GTSNPN, CDR2 SVGIG (reference sequence). The CDR3: CASPGTGGEQYF. In DNA form, the CDR3 reads TGTGCTTCTCCCGGGACAGGGGGCGAGCAGTACTTC.

The genes are TRBV27 and TRBJ2-7, with TRBD1 identical over 9 bases. Germline V gene data show CDR1 as MNHEY and CDR2 as SMNVEV (reference sequence). This CDR3 has 15 residues. The junction had 12 bases not matched to a gene; V was cut back by 7 bases and J by 5 bases. CDR3 nucleotide sequence: TGTGCCAGCATCCCGAGAGCGGACAGGGGACACGAGCAGTACTTC. It encodes CASIPRADRGHEQYF.

This clone was detected only a few times. An end of the junction does not agree with germline; a read error may underlie this. The rearrangement links TRBV7-9 to TRBJ2-7, with D possibly called TRBD1 or TRBD2 (6 bases each). CDR3 size: 13 residues. Germline-derived CDR1 and CDR2 are SEHNR and FQNEAQ (reference sequence). CDR3 DNA sequence: TGTTCCAGCAGCTTAGGGGGGCCCTACGAGCAGTACTTC. It encodes CSSSLGGPYEQYF. Variable domain in full (rest from reference TRBV7-9 and TRBJ2-7): DTGVSQNPRHKITKRGQNVTFRCDPISEHNRLYWYRQTLGQGPEFLTYFQNEAQLEKSRLLSDRFSAERPKGSFSTLEIQRTEQGDSAMYLCSSSLGGPYEQYFGPGTRLTVT.

This chain joins TRBV20-1 and TRBJ2-5; D is uncertain. Trimming shortened V by 1 base and J by 2 bases, and 2 bases separated the two germline ends. Per germline, CDR1 DFQATT and CDR2 SNEGSKA (reference sequence). The length of the CDR3 is 11 residues. Written as DNA, the CDR3 is TGCAGTGCTAGAGCACAAGAGACCCAGTACTTC. The encoded protein is CSARAQETQYF.

The J gene is TRBJ2-4, the V gene TRBV5-4; possibly TRBD2 for D (6 bases). Looked up from germline, CDR1 is SGHNT and CDR2 is YYREEE (reference sequence). This CDR3 has 14 amino acids. The V end lost 5 bases, the J end lost 6 bases, and 15 bases lay between the germline ends. CDR3 loop: CASRAPSEGNIQYF. As DNA, the CDR3 is TGTGCCAGCAGGGCACCCTCGGAGGGAAACATTCAGTACTTC.

V gene TRBV5-1 combines with J gene TRBJ2-5, with D possibly TRBD1 on 6 matching bases. Trimming stripped 4 bases from V and 5 bases from J, with 15 bases between. The CDR3 spans 14 residues. Germline V gene data show CDR1 as SGHRS and CDR2 as YFSETQ. CDR3 in amino acids: CASSPGTPQETQYF. In DNA form, the CDR3 reads TGCGCCAGCAGCCCCGGGACACCCCAGGAGACCCAGTACTTC.

This clone was counted between two and nine times. The V and J genes are TRBV18 and TRBJ2-3, with D unresolved. The CDR3 totals 12 residues. Germline V gene sequence: CDR1 KGHSH, CDR2 LQKENI. The V end was cut by 2 bases, the J end by 6 bases, with 6 bases between. The CDR3 spells CASSPSADTQYF. The CDR3 nucleotides are TGTGCCAGCTCACCAAGTGCGGATACGCAGTATTTT. Combining the CDR3 with reference TRBV18 and TRBJ2-3 gives the whole variable domain NAGVMQNPRHLVRRRGQEARLRCSPMKGHSHVYWYRQLPEEGLKFMVYLQKENIIDESGMPKERFSAEFPKEGPSILRIQQVVRGDSAAYFCASSPSADTQYFGPGTRLTVL.

A few counts support this clone. The rearrangement joins TRBV9 to TRBJ1-4; 12 bases match TRBD1. The CDR3 runs 16 residues. The junction had 4 bases not matched to a gene; V was cut back by 4 bases and J by 3 bases. Germline V gene data show CDR1 as SGDLS and CDR2 as YYNGEE. CDR3 DNA: TGTGCCAGCAGCCCGGGACAGGGGGCCGCTAATGAAAAACTGTTTTTT. Its translation: CASSPGQGAANEKLFF.

This clone was detected only once. The chain employs TRBV28 and TRBJ1-1, with 7 bases fitting TRBD1. The CDR3 has 14 residues. J gave up 3 bases and V 2 bases, and 3 bases lay outside the gene matches. Germline CDR1 MDHEN, CDR2 SYDVKM. The CDR3 is CASSLTQGYTEAFF. The CDR3 region has the DNA TGTGCCAGCAGTTTAACACAGGGGTACACTGAAGCTTTCTTT. The full variable domain, with the rest looked up from reference TRBV28 and TRBJ1-1, is DVKVTQSSRYLVKRTGEKVFLECVQDMDHENMFWYRQDPGLGLRLIYFSYDVKMKEKGDIPEGYSVSREKKERFSLILESASTNQTSMYLCASSLTQGYTEAFFGQGTRLTVV.

This clone occurred once. The gene calls are TRBV7-9 and TRBJ1-5; weak D call: TRBD1 (6 bases). Germline CDR1 SEHNR, CDR2 FQNEAQ (reference sequence). V lost 5 bases to trimming and J lost 5 bases, with 16 bases between them. This CDR3 is built from 15 residues. Here the CDR3 DNA reads TGTGCCAGCAGCCTGGGCGGCGGGGGCCATCAGCCCCAGCATTTT. The encoded protein is CASSLGGGGHQPQHF. The entire variable domain, with the rest obtained from reference TRBV7-9 and TRBJ1-5, is as follows: DTGVSQNPRHKITKRGQNVTFRCDPISEHNRLYWYRQTLGQGPEFLTYFQNEAQLEKSRLLSDRFSAERPKGSFSTLEIQRTEQGDSAMYLCASSLGGGGHQPQHFGDGTRLSIL.

The chain joins TRBV1 to TRBJ2-2; the listed D gene, TRBD2, was not tested against the DNA. TRBV1 is flagged as a pseudogene. CDR3 length: 16 amino acids. In nucleotides, the CDR3 is TGCACCAGCAGCCAAGGGACTAGCGGGAGGACCGGGGAGCTGTTTTTT. Amino acids: CTSSQGTSGRTGELFF.

The chain recombines TRBV7-9 with TRBJ2-3; 9 bases match TRBD2. Trimming removed 1 base from V and 4 bases from J; junction bases left unmatched: 12. The CDR3 has 18 residues. Germline-derived CDR1 and CDR2 are SEHNR and FQNEAQ (reference sequence). CDR3 loop: CASSLVVAGGPWADTQYF. Here the CDR3 DNA reads TGTGCCAGCAGCTTAGTAGTGGCGGGAGGGCCTTGGGCAGATACGCAGTATTTT.

This clone was observed a single time. The rearrangement links TRBV15 to TRBJ2-5; 8 bases fit TRBD1. V gave up 1 base and J gave up 1 base; unmatched junction bases: 2. Germline CDR1 and CDR2: LNHNV and YYDKDF (reference sequence). This CDR3 has 15 amino acids. CDR3 amino acids: CATSRGTGGQETQYF. CDR3 coding DNA: TGTGCCACCAGCAGAGGTACAGGGGGCCAAGAGACCCAGTACTTC.

The rearrangement links TRBV16 to TRBJ2-7, with D possibly matching TRBD1 (5 bases). The germline gives CDR1 KGHSY, CDR2 FQNENV. This CDR3 spans 13 amino acids. Trimming took off 0 bases at V and 5 bases at J, with 8 bases between the two ends. CDR3 sequence reads: CASSQSLGDEQYF. The DNA for the CDR3 is TGTGCCAGCAGCCAATCCTTAGGGGACGAGCAGTACTTC.

V and J are TRBV18 and TRBJ2-6, with D hard to call. The germline V and J ends were trimmed by 2 bases and 2 bases, with 4 bases remaining between them. Per the germline V gene, CDR1 is KGHSH and CDR2 is LQKENI. The CDR3 totals 14 residues. The CDR3 is CASSPEAGANVLTF. As DNA, the CDR3 is TGTGCCAGCTCACCAGAGGCTGGGGCCAACGTCCTGACTTTC.

This CDR3 is CAPDPGTGTPYEQYF. CDR3 bases: TGTGCCCCCGATCCCGGGACAGGAACGCCCTACGAGCAGTACTTC. This chain connects TRBV9 to TRBJ2-5, with 8 bases matching TRBD1. The end of the DNA fits TRBJ2-7 better, so the J call may be wrong. Looked up from germline, CDR1 is SGDLS and CDR2 is YYNGEE. CDR3 size: 15 residues.

About this clone: At one end the junction does not follow the germline gene, possibly because of a read error. This specimen includes other DNA sequences encoding the same CDR3. This rearrangement joins TRBV7-2 to TRBJ2-1; a weak D match, TRBD1 (5 bases). From germline, CDR1 is SGHTA and CDR2 FQGNSA. This CDR3 has 14 residues. CDR3 DNA: TGCGCCAGCAGCTTAGAGCCAGGGCCCAATGAGCAGTTCTTC. As protein: CASSLEPGPNEQFF.

As concerns this clone: The same CDR3 is also encoded by other DNA sequences in this sample. This sequence joins TRBV18 and TRBJ2-7; the match to TRBD2 covers 7 bases. CDR3 size: 12 residues. V was clipped by 6 bases and J by 4 bases; unmatched bases: 3. The germline V gene has CDR1 KGHSH and CDR2 LQKENI. The CDR3 loop is CASSTGGYEQYF. DNA for the CDR3: TGTGCCAGCTCCACCGGGGGGTACGAGCAGTACTTC.